This T cell receptor (beta chain) comes out of a study of tumor-infiltrating lymphocytes in primary liver carcinoma. The CDR3 totals 16 residues. Germline lookup yields CDR1 MGHRA and CDR2 YSYEKL. Trimming took 5 bases from V and 10 from J, leaving 24 bases between them. Co-extracted RNA and DNA came from roughly 21-30 mg of unsorted bulk tissue. Constant-region priming of 500 ng total RNA yielded TCR beta cDNA. It was through three nested multiplex PCR rounds of slightly modified ARM-PCR that TCR beta libraries arose. TRBV1-TRBV30 forward primers paired with a C-beta reverse primer drove the first two PCR rounds, about 11 cycles each. Using its own MiXCR run on the multiplex PCR reads, TCRdb lists one record per CDR3 protein. The sample holds 85,000 to 100,000 distinct CDR3 sequences, 68% seen once.

Material for sequencing was tumor-adjacent normal liver tissue. The genes are TRBV4-1 and TRBJ2-1; maybe TRBD2 (6 bases). The sequence was obtained from a man in his forties or fifties with primary liver carcinoma and hepatitis B virus infection. The CDR3 spells CASSTTLGLGLGEQFF. The CDR3 DNA reads as TGCGCCAGCAGCACAACCCTGGGACTTGGGTTGGGGGAGCAGTTCTTC.